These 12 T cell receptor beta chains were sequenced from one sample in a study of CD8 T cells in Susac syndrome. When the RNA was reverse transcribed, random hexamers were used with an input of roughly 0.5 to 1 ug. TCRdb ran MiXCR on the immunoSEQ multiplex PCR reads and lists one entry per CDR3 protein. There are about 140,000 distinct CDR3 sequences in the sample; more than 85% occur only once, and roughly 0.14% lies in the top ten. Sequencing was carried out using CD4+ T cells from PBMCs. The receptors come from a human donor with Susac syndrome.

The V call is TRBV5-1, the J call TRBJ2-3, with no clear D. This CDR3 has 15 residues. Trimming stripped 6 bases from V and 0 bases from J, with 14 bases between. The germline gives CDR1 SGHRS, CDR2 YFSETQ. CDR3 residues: CASNPQPFSTDTQYF. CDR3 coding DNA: TGCGCCAGCAACCCCCAGCCCTTTAGCACAGATACGCAGTATTTT. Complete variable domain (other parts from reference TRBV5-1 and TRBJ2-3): KAGVTQTPRYLIKTRGQQVTLSCSPISGHRSVSWYQQTPGQGLQFLFEYFSETQRNKGNFPGRFSGRQFSNSRSEMNVSTLELGDSALYLCASNPQPFSTDTQYFGPGTRLTVL.

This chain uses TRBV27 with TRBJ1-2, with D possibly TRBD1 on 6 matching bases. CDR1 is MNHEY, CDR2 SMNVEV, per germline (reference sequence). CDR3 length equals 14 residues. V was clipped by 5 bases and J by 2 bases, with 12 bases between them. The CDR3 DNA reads TGTGCCAGCAGTCCGCTGGGGGGCAACTATGGCTACACCTTC. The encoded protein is CASSPLGGNYGYTF.

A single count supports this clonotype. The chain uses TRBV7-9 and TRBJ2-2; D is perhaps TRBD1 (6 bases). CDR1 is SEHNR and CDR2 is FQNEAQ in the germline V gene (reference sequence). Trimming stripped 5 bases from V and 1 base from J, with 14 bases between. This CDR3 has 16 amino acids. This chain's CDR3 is CASSEGTRLNTGELFF. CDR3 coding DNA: TGTGCCAGCAGCGAGGGGACACGACTGAACACCGGGGAGCTGTTTTTT.

This CDR3 reads CASSQIPNYGYTF. CDR3 in DNA: TGTGCCAGCAGCCAAATTCCCAACTATGGCTACACCTTC. The chain recombines TRBV14 with TRBJ1-2; no definite D call. Germline V CDR1 and CDR2: SGHDN, FVKESK. The CDR3 runs 13 residues. V gave up 2 bases and J gave up 2 bases, with 6 bases separating them.

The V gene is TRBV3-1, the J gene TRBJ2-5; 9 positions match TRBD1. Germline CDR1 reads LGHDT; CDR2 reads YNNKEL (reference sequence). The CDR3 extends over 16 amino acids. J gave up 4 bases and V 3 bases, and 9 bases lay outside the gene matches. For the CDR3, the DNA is TGTGCCAGCAGCCAGACCGGGACAGGGCATCGAGAGACCCAGTACTTC. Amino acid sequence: CASSQTGTGHRETQYF.

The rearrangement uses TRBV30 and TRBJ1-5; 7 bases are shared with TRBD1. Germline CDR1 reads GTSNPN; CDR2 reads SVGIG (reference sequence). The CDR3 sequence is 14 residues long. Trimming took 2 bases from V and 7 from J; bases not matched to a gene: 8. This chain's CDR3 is CAWSRDSPGQPQHF. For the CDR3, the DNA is TGTGCCTGGAGTCGGGACAGTCCGGGGCAGCCCCAGCATTTT.

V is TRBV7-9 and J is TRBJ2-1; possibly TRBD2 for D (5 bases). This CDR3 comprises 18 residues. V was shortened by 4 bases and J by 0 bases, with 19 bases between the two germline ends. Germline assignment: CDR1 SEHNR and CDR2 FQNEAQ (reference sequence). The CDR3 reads CASSSSPGVTNSYNEQFF. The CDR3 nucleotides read TGTGCCAGCAGCTCCTCTCCCGGGGTGACGAACTCCTACAATGAGCAGTTCTTC.

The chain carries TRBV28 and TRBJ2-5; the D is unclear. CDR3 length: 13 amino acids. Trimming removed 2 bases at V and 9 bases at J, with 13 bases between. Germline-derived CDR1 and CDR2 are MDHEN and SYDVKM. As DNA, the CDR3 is TGTGCCAGCAGTTTAACAGCCCCGGCGGCCCAGTACTTC. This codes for CASSLTAPAAQYF.

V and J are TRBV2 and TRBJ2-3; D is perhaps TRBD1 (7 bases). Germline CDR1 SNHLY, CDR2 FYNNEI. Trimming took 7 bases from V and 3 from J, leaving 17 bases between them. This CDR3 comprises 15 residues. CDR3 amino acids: CASTLGGQLTDTQYF. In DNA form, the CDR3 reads TGTGCCAGCACGCTGGGGGGACAGCTAACAGATACGCAGTATTTT.

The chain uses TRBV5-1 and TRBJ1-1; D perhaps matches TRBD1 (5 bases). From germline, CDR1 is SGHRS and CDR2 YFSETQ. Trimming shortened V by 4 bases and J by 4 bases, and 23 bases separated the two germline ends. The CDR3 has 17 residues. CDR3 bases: TGCGCCAGCAGCCCCTCTACCCCGGGACGGGGGATCACTGAAGCTTTCTTT. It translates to CASSPSTPGRGITEAFF.

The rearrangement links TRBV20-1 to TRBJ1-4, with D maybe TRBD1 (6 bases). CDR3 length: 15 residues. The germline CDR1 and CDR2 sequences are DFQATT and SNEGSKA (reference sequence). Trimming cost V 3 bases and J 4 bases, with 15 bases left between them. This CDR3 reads CSASSRGALNEKLFF. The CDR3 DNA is TGCAGTGCTAGCTCCCGGGGGGCCCTTAATGAAAAACTGTTTTTT.

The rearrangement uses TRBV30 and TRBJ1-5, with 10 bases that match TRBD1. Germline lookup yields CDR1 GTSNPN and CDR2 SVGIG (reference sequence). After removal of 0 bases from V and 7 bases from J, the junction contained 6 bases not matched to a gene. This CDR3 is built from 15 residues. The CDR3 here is CAWSVRTGGTQPQHF. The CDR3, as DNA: TGTGCCTGGAGTGTAAGGACAGGGGGAACGCAGCCCCAGCATTTT.